A selection of T cell receptor beta chains follows, all from one sample in a study of tumor-infiltrating lymphocytes in oesophageal squamous cell carcinoma. One entry per CDR3 protein, called by TCRdb with MiXCR from the PCR reads. The sample consists of some 21,000 distinct CDR3 sequences, just under 40% of them appearing once. Sequencing was done on a sample of esophageal tumor tissue. The receptor source for this set is a male donor with esophageal squamous cell carcinoma. The CDR3 runs from the conserved cysteine through the conserved F or W. The D gene is left open where the match is weak. The size of a clone is reported for some rows only, either as once, few or many, or as a class for expanded clones.

>.|TRBV5-1|TRBJ2-3|many
TGCGCCAGCAGGGCCGGGGGCCCCACAGATACGCAGTATTTT
CASRAGGPTDTQYF
>.|TRBV7-9|TRBJ1-2|many
TGTGCCAGCAGCCCTGACGGCTTATATGGCTACACCTTC
CASSPDGLYGYTF
>.|TRBV7-9|TRBJ2-1|.
TGTGCCAGCAGCTTGGCGGAAGATGAGCAGTTCTTC
CASSLAEDEQFF
>.|TRBV18|TRBJ2-1|many
TGTGCCAGCTCACCCGCCCGGGTAAGCTCCTACAATGAGCAGTTCTTC
CASSPARVSSYNEQFF
>.|TRBV6-6|TRBJ2-3|many
TGTGCCAGCAGTTTCCAGGACAGCACAGATACGCAGTATTTT
CASSFQDSTDTQYF
>.|TRBV7-2|TRBJ1-2|.
TGTGCCAGCAGCTTTTCAAGGGGTGACGGCTACACCTTC
CASSFSRGDGYTF
>TRBD2|TRBV7-2|TRBJ2-1|.
TGTGCCAGCAGCAGGTACGGGAGGTCTTACAATGAGCAGTTCTTC
CASSRYGRSYNEQFF
>.|TRBV7-9|TRBJ1-4|medium-sized
TGTGCCAGCAGCCAGGGGCAGGGAAAACTGTTTTTT
CASSQGQGKLFF
>TRBD2|TRBV10-2|TRBJ2-3|many
TGCGCCAGCAGTGCACGCGGGGGGAGCACAGATACGCAGTATTTT
CASSARGGSTDTQYF
>.|TRBV6-7|TRBJ2-1|many
TGTGCCAGCAGTTACGCGGACTCTCTATTTCCCTACAATGAGCAGTTCTTC
CASSYADSLFPYNEQFF
>.|TRBV7-2|TRBJ2-5|few
TGTGCCAGCAGCCGGAGCCGGGAAGAGACCCAGTACTTC
CASSRSREETQYF
>.|TRBV7-9|TRBJ2-3|many
TGTGCCAGCAGCCCCTCAGGGGGACTAGGTCCCACAGATACGCAGTATTTT
CASSPSGGLGPTDTQYF
>.|TRBV12-3/TRBV12-4|TRBJ2-1|medium-sized
TGTGCCAGCAGTGCCACTAGTGGGGGACACAATGAGCAGTTCTTC
CASSATSGGHNEQFF
>TRBD1|TRBV6-1|TRBJ2-7|few
TGTGCCAGCAGCCCGACAGGGGCCCCCTCCTACGAGCAGTACTTC
CASSPTGAPSYEQYF
>.|TRBV28|TRBJ1-1|many
TGTGCCAGCACCGGGACGTACACTGAAGCTTTCTTT
CASTGTYTEAFF
>.|TRBV28|TRBJ2-4|many
TGTGCCAGCGAAATACCGGGCGGAAACATTCAGTACTTC
CASEIPGGNIQYF